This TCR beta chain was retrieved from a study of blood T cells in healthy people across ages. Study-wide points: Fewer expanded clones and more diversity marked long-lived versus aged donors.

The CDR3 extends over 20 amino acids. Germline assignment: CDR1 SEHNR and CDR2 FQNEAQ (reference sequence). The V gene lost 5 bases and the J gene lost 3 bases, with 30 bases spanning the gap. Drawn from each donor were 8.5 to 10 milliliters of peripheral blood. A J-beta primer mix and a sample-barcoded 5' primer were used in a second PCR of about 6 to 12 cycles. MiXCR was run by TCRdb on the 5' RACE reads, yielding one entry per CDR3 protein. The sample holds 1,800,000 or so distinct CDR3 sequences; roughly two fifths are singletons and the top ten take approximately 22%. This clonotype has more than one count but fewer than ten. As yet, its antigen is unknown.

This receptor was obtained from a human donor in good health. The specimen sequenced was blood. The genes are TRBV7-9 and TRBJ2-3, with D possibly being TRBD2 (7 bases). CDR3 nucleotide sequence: TGTGCCAGCAGCCCTACCCCCGAGCGGAGGGGGGGGGCAGTTACAGATACGCAGTATTTT. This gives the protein CASSPTPERRGGAVTDTQYF.